One and the same sample provided the 24 T cell receptor beta chains below, sequenced in a study of human thymus T cells. Sequenced by immunoSEQ multiplex PCR; TCRdb stores in-frame clones only, minus some. Here the sample spans 40,000 to 45,000 clones, about 94% being singletons. The sequenced sample consisted of blood. All receptors come from a boy under three years old with a congenital heart defect but otherwise immunologically healthy.

The V gene is TRBV6-5, the J gene TRBJ2-5; TRBD2 matches at 10 bases. This CDR3 comprises 16 residues. Germline lookup yields CDR1 MNHEY and CDR2 SVGAGI. With V trimmed by 0 bases and J by 5 bases, 6 bases remained unmatched. CDR3 amino acids: CASSYSGSGGRETQYF. The CDR3 nucleotides read TGTGCCAGCAGTTACTCGGGTAGCGGGGGGAGGGAGACCCAGTACTTC.

The chain employs TRBV27 and TRBJ1-1; weak D call: TRBD1 (6 bases). The germline V and J ends were trimmed by 4 bases and 5 bases, with 8 bases remaining between them. CDR1 is MNHEY, CDR2 SMNVEV, per germline (reference sequence). There are 12 residues in the CDR3. The CDR3 reads CASSSGATEAFF. The CDR3 DNA reads as TGTGCCAGCAGTTCAGGGGCGACTGAAGCTTTCTTT.

CDR3 DNA sequence: TGTGCCAGCAGCCCCGACAGACTGATGAACACTGAAGCTTTCTTT. It codes for CASSPDRLMNTEAFF. V usage is TRBV5-4 and J usage is TRBJ1-1; weak D call: TRBD1 (5 bases). Trimming stripped 4 bases from V and 0 bases from J, with 13 bases between. CDR3 size: 15 residues. The germline V gene has CDR1 SGHNT and CDR2 YYREEE (reference sequence).

The J gene is TRBJ2-7, the V gene TRBV6-1, with 10 bases identical to TRBD1. CDR3 length equals 14 residues. The germline V gene encodes CDR1 MNHNS and CDR2 SASEGT. Trimming removed 5 bases from V and 4 bases from J; junction bases left unmatched: 5. CDR3 nucleotides: TGTGCCAGCAGTTCCTTGGACAGGGGGTACGAGCAGTACTTC. This translates into CASSSLDRGYEQYF.

The V gene is TRBV28, the J gene TRBJ2-6; D may match TRBD1 or TRBD2 (5 bases each). Germline loops: CDR1 MDHEN, CDR2 SYDVKM. Trimming pared 8 bases from V and 6 bases from J, leaving 23 bases between. CDR3 length: 17 amino acids. The CDR3 DNA is TGTGCCAGCCAAGAAAACCCGGGGCGGCGGGCGGCCAACGTCCTGACTTTC. Protein sequence: CASQENPGRRAANVLTF.

This clone came up once. The V gene is TRBV28, the J gene TRBJ1-1; 8 nucleotides line up with TRBD1. This CDR3 is 17 amino acids long. Germline V CDR1 and CDR2: MDHEN, SYDVKM. The V segment lost 4 bases and the J segment 5 bases; nucleotides outside the gene matches: 15. The CDR3 nucleotides read TGTGCCAGCAGTTATCCCCTCAGGGGGCGAGGAGGGACTGAAGCTTTCTTT. The encoded protein is CASSYPLRGRGGTEAFF.

This chain links TRBV18 with TRBJ1-1, with a possible D match to TRBD1 (6 bases). Germline assignment: CDR1 KGHSH and CDR2 LQKENI. The CDR3 consists of 14 residues. V was clipped by 8 bases and J by 4 bases, with 17 bases between them. DNA for the CDR3: TGTGCCAGCAGAACCCCGGGACAAGCCACTGAAGCTTTCTTT. This encodes CASRTPGQATEAFF.

The chain links TRBV28 to TRBJ1-4; 8 bases agree with TRBD1. The CDR3 loop spans 17 amino acids. V lost 0 bases to trimming and J lost 2 bases; unmatched junction nucleotides: 5. The V gene's germline CDR1 is MDHEN and CDR2 SYDVKM. The CDR3 nucleotides are TGTGCCAGCAGTTTATGGGACAGGGTGGGGACTAATGAAAAACTGTTTTTT. The encoded protein is CASSLWDRVGTNEKLFF.

Concerning this clone: The junction departs from the called germline gene at one end, perhaps through a read error. The chain has TRBV10-1 and TRBJ2-2; D remains unclear. The CDR3 length is 13 residues. Germline CDR1 WNHNN, CDR2 SYGVQD (reference sequence). The CDR3 spells CASSETNSGELFF. CDR3 sequence (DNA): TGCGCCAGCAGTGAGACGAACTCCGGGGAGCTGTTTTTT.

This clone came up once. The chain joins TRBV6-5 to TRBJ2-1; D is undetermined. Germline values: CDR1 MNHEY, CDR2 SVGAGI. This CDR3 comprises 13 residues. Trimming shortened V by 6 bases and J by 2 bases, and 8 bases separated the two germline ends. CDR3 protein: CASRLSPYNEQFF. In DNA, the CDR3 is TGTGCCAGCAGACTATCCCCCTACAATGAGCAGTTCTTC.

The chain has TRBV10-2 and TRBJ1-1; tentative D call: TRBD1 (5 bases). The CDR3 is made up of 14 amino acids. The ends were cut back, 5 bases at V and 5 bases at J, with 15 bases in the middle. Germline CDR1 WSHSY, CDR2 SAAADI. CDR3 nucleotides: TGCGCCAGCAGTCTGGGGCAGGCCTGGACTGAAGCTTTCTTT. Translating it yields CASSLGQAWTEAFF.

The chain carries TRBV21-1 and TRBJ2-2; TRBD1, the table's D call, lacks a check against the DNA. TRBV21-1 is listed as a pseudogene. The CDR3 is 15 residues long. CDR3 bases: TGTGCCAGCAGCAAAGCTAACAGGGCACGCGGGGAGCTGTTTTTT. Its translation: CASSKANRARGELFF.

This clone was detected only once. The chain recombines TRBV11-3 with TRBJ2-5; maybe TRBD2 (6 bases). Trimming cost V 1 base and J 4 bases, with 10 bases left between them. The CDR3 runs to 14 residues. The germline CDR1 and CDR2 sequences are SGHNT and YENEEA. For the CDR3, the DNA is TGTGCCAGCAGCTTAGGTTGGAGGGGAGAGACCCAGTACTTC. This encodes CASSLGWRGETQYF.

The chain recombines TRBV18 with TRBJ2-5; D gene uncertain. Germline-derived CDR1 and CDR2 are KGHSH and LQKENI. The CDR3 is 13 amino acids. V was shortened by 1 base and J by 2 bases, with 5 bases between the two germline ends. As DNA, the CDR3 is TGTGCCAGCTCACCACTGTCACAAGAGACCCAGTACTTC. This translates into CASSPLSQETQYF.

The chain combines TRBV4-3 with TRBJ1-2; the match to TRBD1 covers 7 bases. CDR3 size: 17 residues. The V segment lost 3 bases and the J segment 4 bases; nucleotides outside the gene matches: 14. The V gene's germline CDR1 is LGHNA and CDR2 YSLEER. DNA of the CDR3: TGCGCCAGCAGCCAGTCCCGAGACAGGGCTCCGTTCTATGGCTACACCTTC. Amino acids: CASSQSRDRAPFYGYTF.

The chain links TRBV28 to TRBJ2-7, with a tentative D call TRBD1 (7 bases). Trimming removed 10 bases from V and 4 bases from J, with 17 bases in between. The length of the CDR3 is 13 residues. Germline V CDR1 and CDR2: MDHEN, SYDVKM. For the CDR3, the DNA is TGTGCCATCCGGGGGCAGGGGGAGTACGAGCAGTACTTC. As protein: CAIRGQGEYEQYF. The full variable domain, rest sourced from reference TRBV28 and TRBJ2-7, is DVKVTQSSRYLVKRTGEKVFLECVQDMDHENMFWYRQDPGLGLRLIYFSYDVKMKEKGDIPEGYSVSREKKERFSLILESASTNQTSMYLCAIRGQGEYEQYFGPGTRLTVT.

The chain uses TRBV23-1 and TRBJ1-1, with TRBD1 matching 10 bases. TRBV23-1 qualifies as an ORF whose function is uncertain. The CDR3 sequence is 15 residues long. The V segment lost 0 bases and the J segment 10 bases; nucleotides outside the gene matches: 8. Here the CDR3 DNA reads TGCGCCAGCAGTCAATCGGTGGACAGGGGGAGGTCAGCTTTCTTT. Protein: CASSQSVDRGRSAFF.

The chain combines TRBV9 with TRBJ2-7, with D hard to call. Germline V gene sequence: CDR1 SGDLS, CDR2 YYNGEE. This CDR3 comprises 14 residues. Between the trimmed V and J ends, which lost 0 bases and 3 bases, there was a span of 10 bases. The chain's CDR3 is CASSVGSLFYEQYF. CDR3 in DNA: TGTGCCAGCAGCGTAGGCAGCCTCTTCTACGAGCAGTACTTC. The complete variable domain, with remaining parts taken from reference TRBV9 and TRBJ2-7, reads DSGVTQTPKHLITATGQRVTLRCSPRSGDLSVYWYQQSLDQGLQFLIQYYNGEERAKGNILERFSAQQFPDLHSELNLSSLELGDSALYFCASSVGSLFYEQYFGPGTRLTVT.

The chain is built from TRBV6-1 and TRBJ2-1; TRBD1 matches 10 bases. There are 14 residues in the CDR3. CDR1 is MNHNS and CDR2 is SASEGT in the germline V gene. Trimming cost V 7 bases and J 6 bases; bases outside gene matches: 6. CDR3 nucleotide sequence: TGTGCCAGCATGAAGGACAGGGGGGTCAATGAGCAGTTCTTC. Protein sequence: CASMKDRGVNEQFF.

The chain carries TRBV6-6 and TRBJ2-5; no definite D call. Trimming removed 7 bases from V and 1 base from J, with 19 bases in between. CDR3 length: 16 amino acids. Germline V gene data show CDR1 as MNHNY and CDR2 as SVGAGI (reference sequence). The DNA of the CDR3 is TGTGCCAGCACCCCTTATTTGCCCCCTCTCCAAGAGACCCAGTACTTC. Amino acids: CASTPYLPPLQETQYF.

CDR3 region: CASSQTSGHYNEQFF. CDR3 in DNA: TGTGCCAGCAGTCAGACTAGCGGACACTACAATGAGCAGTTCTTC. This sequence joins TRBV6-5 and TRBJ2-1; the match to TRBD2 covers 9 bases. V lost 5 bases, J lost 3 bases, and 5 bases stayed unmatched. This CDR3 is built from 15 residues. Germline V gene sequence: CDR1 MNHEY, CDR2 SVGAGI.

This clone came up a few times. The gene calls are TRBV29-1 and TRBJ1-1; 7 bases match TRBD1. V lost 4 bases and J lost 4; bases outside the gene matches: 3. CDR3 length: 12 amino acids. The V gene's germline CDR1 is SQVTM and CDR2 ANQGSEA. The CDR3 reads CSVAGGGTEAFF. The CDR3 coding sequence is TGCAGCGTTGCAGGGGGAGGCACTGAAGCTTTCTTT.

This sequence joins TRBV7-2 and TRBJ2-5, with 7 positions matching TRBD2. Per the germline V gene, CDR1 is SGHTA and CDR2 is FQGNSA. The V and J ends lost 3 bases and 2 bases, in that order; junction bases with no gene match: 6. CDR3 length: 15 amino acids. The CDR3 here is CASSFHGGGQETQYF. The DNA of the CDR3 is TGTGCCAGCAGCTTTCATGGCGGGGGTCAAGAGACCCAGTACTTC.

Concerning this clone itself: The same CDR3 can be traced to other DNA sequences in this sample. The chain carries TRBV2 and TRBJ2-7; 7 bases fit TRBD2. The germline V gene has CDR1 SNHLY and CDR2 FYNNEI. This CDR3 is 13 amino acids long. Losses at the gene ends were 3 bases for V and 11 bases for J; bases not matched to a gene: 10. The CDR3 DNA sequence: TGTGCCAGCAGTGAGGGAGGGGCAGCGAGCAAGTACTTC. Translated: CASSEGGAASKYF. Full variable domain (remainder filled in from reference TRBV2 and TRBJ2-7): EPEVTQTPSHQVTQMGQEVILRCVPISNHLYFYWYRQILGQKVEFLVSFYNNEISEKSEIFDDQFSVERPDGSNFTLKIRSTKLEDSAMYFCASSEGGAASKYFGPGTRLTVT.